This TCR beta chain was observed in a study of spatial heterogeneity in lung cancer. Study-wide background: Mean representation of each unique TCR and UMI combination in the raw reads exceeded nine occurrences.

Germline values: CDR1 SGHDT, CDR2 YYEEEE. There are 13 residues in the CDR3. J was trimmed by 5 bases and V by 4 bases; bases with no gene match: 4. This clonotype has a count of ten or more. Its specificity is unknown. Time point here: sample taken at primary tumor resection. Whole RNA, isolated from tumor, nontumor lung or frozen PBMC, was sequenced without prior sorting. Donors were some 72 untreated early-stage non-small cell lung cancer patients. Study conclusions and caveats: The appearance of ubiquitous expanded tumor TCRs in blood was greater at resection than follow-up.

TCRdb processed the 5' RACE reads anew with MiXCR; each CDR3 protein has one entry. The sample yields approximately 49,000 distinct CDR3 sequences, less than 6% seen once. The chain recombines TRBV5-6 with TRBJ2-3; 7 bases map to TRBD2. This clonotype was sampled from a male donor with early-stage non-small cell lung cancer. The material sequenced was PBMCs, taken at surgery. Here the CDR3 reads CASSPTSEDTQYF. The CDR3 nucleotides read TGTGCCAGCAGCCCTACTAGCGAAGATACGCAGTATTTT.